This T cell receptor (beta chain) appears in the sequencing data of a study of response to subunit inactivated influenza vaccine. Findings and limits, study-wide: The authors put forward the suggestion that each seasonal influenza vaccination may bring in only a limited number of new T cells.

TCRdb used MiXCR to reprocess the RT-PCR reads, holding one entry per CDR3 protein. The sample records roughly 500,000 distinct CDR3 sequences, more than 15% being singletons. Concerning this clonotype itself: Its antigen is as yet unknown.

The germline CDR1 and CDR2 sequences are LGHDT and YNNKEL (reference sequence). V lost 4 bases and J 4 bases, leaving 13 bases between the germline ends. The CDR3 extends over 14 amino acids. This clonotype was sampled from a man aged 50-75 years who received an inactivated influenza vaccine. V usage is TRBV3-1 and J usage is TRBJ2-5; D might be TRBD1 or TRBD2, each matching 6 bases. The material was CD4+ T cells sorted from PBMCs, obtained around 2 years after vaccination. This chain's CDR3 is CASSPRTAGETQYF. In DNA, the CDR3 is TGTGCCAGCAGCCCAAGGACAGCGGGAGAGACCCAGTACTTC.